These 3 T cell receptor beta chains were all obtained from the same sample, sequenced in a study of shared T cell receptors in the human thymus. Profiled with immunoSEQ multiplex PCR; TCRdb holds only in-frame clones, not every one. The sample lists 540,000 or so clones, roughly 74% occurring once. The same sample was also used in a study of human thymus T cells.

The specimen was thymocytes. Receptor source: a boy under three years old with a congenital heart defect.

The chain couples TRBV6-5 to TRBJ1-1, with TRBD1 as a possible D gene (6 bases). This CDR3 spans 13 amino acids. Germline V gene sequence: CDR1 MNHEY, CDR2 SVGAGI. V lost 3 bases and J 7 bases, leaving 12 bases between the germline ends. The CDR3 sequence is CASSYRDTREAFF. CDR3 nucleotides: TGTGCCAGCAGTTATAGGGACACCCGTGAAGCTTTCTTT.

V gene TRBV6-1 combines with J gene TRBJ2-3; 10 nucleotides agree with TRBD1. Germline values: CDR1 MNHNS, CDR2 SASEGT. The V segment lost 9 bases and the J segment 2 bases; nucleotides outside the gene matches: 5. The CDR3 consists of 14 residues. CDR3 bases: TGTGCCAGTACAGGACAGGGGGACACAGATACGCAGTATTTT. Amino acids: CASTGQGDTDTQYF.

This clone appeared a few times. The chain combines TRBV5-6 with TRBJ1-1; perhaps TRBD1 as D (5 bases). This CDR3 has 14 residues. V was shortened by 1 base and J by 8 bases, with 15 bases between the two germline ends. In germline, CDR1 is SGHDT, CDR2 YYEEEE. The CDR3 DNA is TGTGCCAGCAGCTTGAACAGGTGGAGGGTCGAAGCTTTCTTT. This codes for CASSLNRWRVEAFF.